This T cell receptor (beta chain) stems from a study of blood T cell repertoires in COVID-19. Across the whole study: Samples of COVID-19 (acute and convalescent) were obtained from the United States, Italy and Spain.

As to this clone: At one end, the junction sequence differs from germline, possibly due to a read error.

Some clones are missing from TCRdb's copy, which holds only in-frame ones; the method was immunoSEQ multiplex PCR. The repertoire holds hundreds of thousands of clones, with nearly 90% as singletons. The receptor comes from a woman under 30 with acute COVID-19. Material: PBMCs or T cells enriched from blood (not recorded which).

The CDR3 bases are TGTGCCAGCCCACTCCGGGTCTTC. This codes for CASPLRVF. This sequence joins TRBV27 and TRBJ2-1, with D unresolved. This CDR3 is 8 amino acids long. Looked up from germline, CDR1 is MNHEY and CDR2 is SMNVEV (reference sequence).